This T cell receptor (beta chain) was recorded in a study of cytomegalovirus exposure and HLA in healthy donors. Turning to the study itself: Earlier work reported 117 million unique TCR beta sequences from approximately 180 million T cells.

Primers for the PCR totalled 60 Vbeta and 13 Jbeta. Clones were sequenced by immunoSEQ multiplex PCR, and TCRdb holds only the in-frame ones, with some missing. The table shows about 110,000 clones, with around 70% occurring only once. Though nominally healthy at sampling, donors likely had unrecorded immune exposures. CDR1 KGHSH and CDR2 LQKENI come from the germline V gene. The CDR3 sequence is 14 residues long. The junction had 5 bases not matched to a gene; V was cut back by 2 bases and J by 5 bases. This chain uses TRBV18 with TRBJ1-1, with 7 bases fitting TRBD1. The sequencing sample was made of PBMCs. The TCR was taken from a boy between 10 and 17 years old in good health and CMV-seronegative. In nucleotides, the CDR3 is TGTGCCAGCTCACCAACAGGGGCCCGGACTGAAGCTTTCTTT. This translates into CASSPTGARTEAFF.